This TCR beta chain comes out of a study of blood T cell repertoires in COVID-19. The CDR3 consists of 14 residues. The germline CDR1 and CDR2 sequences are MDHEN and SYDVKM. The germline V and J ends were trimmed by 5 bases and 0 bases, with 11 bases remaining between them. Profiled with immunoSEQ multiplex PCR; TCRdb holds only in-frame clones, not every one. The sample consists of some 150,000 clones, 70% to 85% of them appearing once. The chain has TRBV28 and TRBJ2-7; D remains unclear. The sequencing sample was made of PBMCs or T cells enriched from blood (not recorded which). This sequence originates from a man aged 50 to 59 who had recovered from COVID-19. The CDR3 region has the DNA TGTGCCAGCAGTCCCTCCCCGGGCTCCTACGAGCAGTACTTC. Protein: CASSPSPGSYEQYF.